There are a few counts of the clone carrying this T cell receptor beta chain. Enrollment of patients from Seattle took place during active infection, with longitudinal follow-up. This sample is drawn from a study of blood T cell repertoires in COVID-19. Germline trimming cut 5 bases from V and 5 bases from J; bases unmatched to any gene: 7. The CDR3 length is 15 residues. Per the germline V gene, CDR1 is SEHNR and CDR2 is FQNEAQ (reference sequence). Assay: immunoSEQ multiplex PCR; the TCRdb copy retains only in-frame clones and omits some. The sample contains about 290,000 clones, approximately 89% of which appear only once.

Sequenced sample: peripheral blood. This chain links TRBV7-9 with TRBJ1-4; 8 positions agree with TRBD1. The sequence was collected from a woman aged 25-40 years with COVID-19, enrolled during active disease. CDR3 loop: CASSRAGGGNEKLFF. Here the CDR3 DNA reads TGTGCCAGCAGCCGCGCAGGGGGCGGAAATGAAAAACTGTTTTTT.